The T cell receptor beta chain described here comes from a study of blood T cell repertoires in COVID-19. At the level of the study: Spain, Italy and the United States supplied samples that represented acute and convalescent COVID-19. T cells, B-cell-depleted T cells, or PBMCs supplied cDNA or gDNA.

The CDR3 covers 15 residues. The ends were cut back, 1 base at V and 3 bases at J, with 13 bases in the middle. CDR1 is LGHNA and CDR2 is YNFKEQ in the germline V gene. In the original workflow: For nucleated cells, counts were estimated from reference gene primer amplification. Sequencing was performed with immunoSEQ multiplex PCR; in TCRdb, only in-frame clones are kept and a portion is missing. The V and J calls and clone size were taken over from that table, and D and trimming were inferred from the DNA. This sample yields some 7,000 clones, of which approximately 92% are seen a single time; almost 4.5% belongs to the top ten.

The chain employs TRBV4-2 and TRBJ2-7; D remains unclear. The specimen sequenced was peripheral blood. This TCR was sampled from a man at least 80 years old with active COVID-19. CDR3 sequence (DNA): TGTGCCAGCAGCCAAGCCTCCGTTCCTAACTACGAGCAGTACTTC. Translating gives CASSQASVPNYEQYF.